Below are 3 T cell receptor beta chains sequenced from a single sample in a study of blood T cell repertoires in COVID-19. Libraries were prepared by immunoSEQ multiplex PCR; TCRdb keeps only in-frame clonotypes and omits some of them. Of about 100,000 clones listed, roughly nine tenths are singletons. The sequencing input was peripheral blood. The receptors stem from a man aged 60 to 69 with acute or convalescent COVID-19.

The chain couples TRBV5-1 to TRBJ1-2; 7 nucleotides agree with TRBD1. The germline CDR1 and CDR2 sequences are SGHRS and YFSETQ. V was clipped by 0 bases and J by 7 bases; unmatched bases: 6. This CDR3 contains 14 residues. The CDR3 loop reads CASSLDQGGIGYTF. In nucleotides, the CDR3 is TGCGCCAGCAGCTTGGACCAGGGGGGTATTGGCTACACCTTC.

This rearrangement joins TRBV6-5 to TRBJ1-2, with D tentatively TRBD1 (6 bases). Germline lookup yields CDR1 MNHEY and CDR2 SVGAGI. CDR3 size: 15 residues. The germline V and J ends were trimmed by 2 bases and 4 bases, with 14 bases remaining between them. The CDR3 DNA reads TGTGCCAGCAGTTACATCGGTGAAGGGGGCTATGGCTACACCTTC. Its translation: CASSYIGEGGYGYTF.

The chain employs TRBV6-1 and TRBJ1-1, with TRBD1 as a possible D gene (6 bases). The CDR3 contains 13 residues. The germline V gene has CDR1 MNHNS and CDR2 SASEGT. V dropped 4 bases and J dropped 4 bases, with 10 bases sitting between them. In DNA, the CDR3 is TGTGCCAGCAGTGTAGCCAGGGGCACTGAAGCTTTCTTT. It specifies CASSVARGTEAFF.